Sequencing of this T cell receptor (beta chain) was carried out in a study of vaccination effects on CD4 cells after COVID-19. Study background: Participants each got two BNT162b2 or mRNA-1273 vaccine doses. Study findings and constraints: No early post-infection timepoints were available in the study, which also included few convalescent patients.

Sequencing was performed with immunoSEQ multiplex PCR; in TCRdb, only in-frame clones are kept and a portion is missing. In the table there are approximately 50,000 clones, 75% to 80% of which are singletons. Using viral peptide pools, the ViraFEST assay grew out antigen-specific CD4+ T cells prior to sequencing. Once cultured for 10 days, the cells underwent separation to obtain CD4+ T cells. Nucleocapsid antibodies stayed negative before and after vaccination, showing no earlier SARS-CoV-2 infection. For each well, two million PBMC were cultured with 8.5 to 10 IU/ml IL-2 and about 9.9 ug/ml peptides. Germline CDR1 reads DFQATT; CDR2 reads SNEGSKA (reference sequence). This CDR3 region has 11 residues. Trimming stripped 3 bases from V and 5 bases from J, with 2 bases between. A word on this clone: Its antigen is currently unknown.

The sample was CD4+ T cells from PBMCs cultured with HCoV-OC43 spike peptides, taken before COVID-19 vaccination. This sample's subset: HCoV-OC43 spike overlapping peptide pool stimulation. The clonotype comes from a human donor who received a COVID-19 vaccine. The V and J genes are TRBV20-1 and TRBJ2-6, with no clear D. In nucleotides, the CDR3 is TGCAGTGCTAGCCGGGCCAACGTCCTGACTTTC. Translated, it gives CSASRANVLTF.